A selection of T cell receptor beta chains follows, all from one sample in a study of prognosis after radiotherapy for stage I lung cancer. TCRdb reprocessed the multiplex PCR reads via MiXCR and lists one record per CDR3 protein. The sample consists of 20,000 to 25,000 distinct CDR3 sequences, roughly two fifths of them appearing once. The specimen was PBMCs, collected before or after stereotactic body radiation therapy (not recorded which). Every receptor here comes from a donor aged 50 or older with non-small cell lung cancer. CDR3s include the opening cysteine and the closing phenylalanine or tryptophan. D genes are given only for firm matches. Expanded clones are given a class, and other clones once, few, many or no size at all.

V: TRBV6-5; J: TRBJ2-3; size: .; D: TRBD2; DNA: TGTGCCAGCAGTTACACACCGTTACTAGCGGGAAGAGAAGATACGCAGTATTTT; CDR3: CASSYTPLLAGREDTQYF
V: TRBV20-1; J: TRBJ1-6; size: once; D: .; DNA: TGCAGTGCTAGAGAGCGTCTGGGAAATTCACCCCTCCACTTT; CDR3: CSARERLGNSPLHF
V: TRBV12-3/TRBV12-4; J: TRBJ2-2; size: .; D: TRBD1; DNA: TGTGCCAGCAGTTTGGGGCTTGGGACAGGACTCACCGGGGAGCTGTTTTTT; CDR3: CASSLGLGTGLTGELFF
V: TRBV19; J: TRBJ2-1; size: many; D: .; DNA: TGTGCCAGTAGTGCTCAACCCTCCTACAATGAGCAGTTCTTC; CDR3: CASSAQPSYNEQFF
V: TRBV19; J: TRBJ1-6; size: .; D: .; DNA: TGTGCCAGTAGTATGGGGGGGGGGGGGATTTCACCCCTCCACTTT; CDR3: CASSMGGGGISPLHF
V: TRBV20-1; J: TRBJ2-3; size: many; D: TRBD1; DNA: TGCAGTACCGGACAGGGTACAGATACGCAGTATTTT; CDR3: CSTGQGTDTQYF
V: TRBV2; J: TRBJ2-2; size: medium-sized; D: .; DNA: TGTGCCAGCAGTGGGGTTAGCCACGGGGAGCTGTTTTTT; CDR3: CASSGVSHGELFF
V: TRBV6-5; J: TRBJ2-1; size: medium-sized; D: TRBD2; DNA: TGTGCCAGCAGTTTACCGGGACTAGCGAACAATGAGCAGTTCTTC; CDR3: CASSLPGLANNEQFF
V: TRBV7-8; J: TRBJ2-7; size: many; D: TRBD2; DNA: TGTGCCAGCAGCTTAATACTAGCGGGAGGGCCCCAGTACTTC; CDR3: CASSLILAGGPQYF
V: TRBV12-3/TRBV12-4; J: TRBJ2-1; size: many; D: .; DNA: TGTGCCAGCAGTGGGACCTCTTACAATGAGCAGTTCTTC; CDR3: CASSGTSYNEQFF
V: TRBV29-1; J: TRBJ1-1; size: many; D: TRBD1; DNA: TGCAGCGTTGAAGTCCAGACAGGGTCGATTCCTTTCTTT; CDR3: CSVEVQTGSIPFF
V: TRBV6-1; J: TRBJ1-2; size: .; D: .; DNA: TGTGCCAGCAGTGAACGGGGGGCGGCTAACTATGGCTACACCTTC; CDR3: CASSERGAANYGYTF
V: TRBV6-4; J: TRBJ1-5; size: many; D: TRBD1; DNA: TGTGCCAGCAGCGACAGGGAGGGTCAGCCCCAGCATTTT; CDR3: CASSDREGQPQHF
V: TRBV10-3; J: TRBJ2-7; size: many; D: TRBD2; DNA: TGTGCCATCAGTGAGTTTGGACTAGCGGGCGCCCTTTCCTACGAGCAGTACTTC; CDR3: CAISEFGLAGALSYEQYF
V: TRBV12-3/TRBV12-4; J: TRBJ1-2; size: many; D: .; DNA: TGTGCCAGCAGTCCGTGGGCGAACGATGGCTACACCTTC; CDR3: CASSPWANDGYTF
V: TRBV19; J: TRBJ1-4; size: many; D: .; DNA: TGTGCCAGTAGTAAGGGCACTAATGAAAAACTGTTTTTT; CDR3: CASSKGTNEKLFF
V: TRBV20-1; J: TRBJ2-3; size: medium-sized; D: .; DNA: TGCAGTGCTAGATCGGTGTCTAGCACAGATACGCAGTATTTT; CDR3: CSARSVSSTDTQYF
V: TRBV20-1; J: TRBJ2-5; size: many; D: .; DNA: TGCAGTGCTTCCCCCTCCGGGAGTGGGGGAGAGACCCAGTACTTC; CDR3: CSASPSGSGGETQYF
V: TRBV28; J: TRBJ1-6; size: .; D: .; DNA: TGTGCCAGCAGTTTATTGGGGGGCTGGGATAATTCACCCCTCCACTTT; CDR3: CASSLLGGWDNSPLHF
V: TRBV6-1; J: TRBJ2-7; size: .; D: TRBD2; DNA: TGTGCCAGCAGCAGGGGACTAGGAGCCTACGAGCAGTACTTC; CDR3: CASSRGLGAYEQYF
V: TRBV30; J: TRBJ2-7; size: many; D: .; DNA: TGTGCCGCGGGCCCGGGAACCTACGAGCAGTACTTC; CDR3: CAAGPGTYEQYF
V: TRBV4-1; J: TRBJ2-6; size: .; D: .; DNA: TGCGCCAGCAGCCAAGAGGGGGTGGGTTCTGGTTCCAACGTCCTGACTTTC; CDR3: CASSQEGVGSGSNVLTF
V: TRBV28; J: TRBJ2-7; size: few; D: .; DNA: TGTGCCAGCAGTATCGACTTGGGAAGTAACGAGCAGTACTTC; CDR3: CASSIDLGSNEQYF
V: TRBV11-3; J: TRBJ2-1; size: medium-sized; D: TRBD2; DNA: TGTGCCAGCAGCTTAGTTCTAGCGGGAGCATACAATGAGCAGTTCTTC; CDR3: CASSLVLAGAYNEQFF
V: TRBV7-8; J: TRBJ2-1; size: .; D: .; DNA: TGTGCCAGAAGTCAAACTACGGGGGGCATAGGCAATGAGCAGTTCTTC; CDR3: CARSQTTGGIGNEQFF
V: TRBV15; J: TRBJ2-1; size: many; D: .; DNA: TGTGCCACCAGCAGAGAACTAGCTAGCTCCTACAATGAGCAGTTCTTC; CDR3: CATSRELASSYNEQFF
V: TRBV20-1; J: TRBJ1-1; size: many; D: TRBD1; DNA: TGCAGTGCTAGAAACACAGGGGGCACTGAAGCTTTCTTT; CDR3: CSARNTGGTEAFF
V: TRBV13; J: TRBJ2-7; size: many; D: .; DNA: TGTGCCAGCAGCTTAGGGACTAGTAGCGAGCAGTACTTC; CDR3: CASSLGTSSEQYF
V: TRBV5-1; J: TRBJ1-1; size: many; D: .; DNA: TGCGCCAGCAGCTTCGAACTGAACACTGAAGCTTTCTTT; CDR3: CASSFELNTEAFF
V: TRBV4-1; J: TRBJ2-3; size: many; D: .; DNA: TGCGCCAGCAGCCCGACACCGTCCACAGATACGCAGTATTTT; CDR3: CASSPTPSTDTQYF
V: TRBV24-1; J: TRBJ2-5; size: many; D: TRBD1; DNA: TGTGCCACCAGTGATTTGCAGGGGGCTGAGACCCAGTACTTC; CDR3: CATSDLQGAETQYF
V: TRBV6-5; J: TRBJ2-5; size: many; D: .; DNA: TGTGCCAGCAGTTACTCAGAGGGGGGGGAGACCCAGTACTTC; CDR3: CASSYSEGGETQYF
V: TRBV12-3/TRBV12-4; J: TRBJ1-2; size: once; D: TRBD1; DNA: TGTGCCAGCACCCTGGACAGGCTCACTGTCTACACCTTC; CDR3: CASTLDRLTVYTF
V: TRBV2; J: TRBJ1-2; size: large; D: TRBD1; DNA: TGTGCCACAAACGCTGGATCCGGCGACAGGGTGGGCTACACCTTC; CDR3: CATNAGSGDRVGYTF
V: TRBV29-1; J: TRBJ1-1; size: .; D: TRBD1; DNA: TGCAGCGCCCGGAGGGGACAGGGAACTGAAGCTTTCTTT; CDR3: CSARRGQGTEAFF
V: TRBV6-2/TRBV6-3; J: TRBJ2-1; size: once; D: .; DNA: TGTGCCAGCAGTGAGATTAGCGGTAGGGCTTCCTACAATGAGCAGTTCTTC; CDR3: CASSEISGRASYNEQFF
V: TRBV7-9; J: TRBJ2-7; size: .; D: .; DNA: TGTGCCAGCAGCCTTCACTCCTCCGTCTACTACGAGCAGTACTTC; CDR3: CASSLHSSVYYEQYF
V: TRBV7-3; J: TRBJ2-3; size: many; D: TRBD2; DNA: TGTGCCAGCAGCTTAACGCGGGGCGGGAGGACAGATACGCAGTATTTT; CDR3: CASSLTRGGRTDTQYF
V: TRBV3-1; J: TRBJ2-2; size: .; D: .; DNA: TGTGCCAGCAGCCAAGGCCGGATAGGGACCACCGGGGAGCTGGTTTTT; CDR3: CASSQGRIGTTGELVF
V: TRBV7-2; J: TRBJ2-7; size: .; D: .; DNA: TGTGCCAGCAGCTTAGGTGGGACCGGCCTCTACGAGCAGTACTTC; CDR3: CASSLGGTGLYEQYF
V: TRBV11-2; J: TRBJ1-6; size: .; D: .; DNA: TGTGCCATCACACAGGCCCTTAACTCACCCCTCCACTTT; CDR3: CAITQALNSPLHF
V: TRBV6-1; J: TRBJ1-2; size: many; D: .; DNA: TGTGCCAGCGATCTGGGGAACTATGGCTACACCTTC; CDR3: CASDLGNYGYTF
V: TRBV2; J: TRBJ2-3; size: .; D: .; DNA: TGTGCCATTCCCCCCCGGGTGCCCTTTAGCACAGATACGCAGTATTTT; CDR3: CAIPPRVPFSTDTQYF
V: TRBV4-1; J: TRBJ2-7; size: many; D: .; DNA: TGCGCCAGCAGCCAAGACTACGAGCAGTACTTC; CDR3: CASSQDYEQYF
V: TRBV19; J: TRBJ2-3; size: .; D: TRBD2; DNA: TGTGCCAGTAGTGTGGGAGGGTCCACCCTCACAGATACGCAGTATTTT; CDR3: CASSVGGSTLTDTQYF